The entry below gives a single T cell receptor beta chain sequence along with its context. The data were obtained in a study of technical replicates of blood from a handful of donors. The table came from immunoSEQ multiplex PCR; TCRdb's copy has only in-frame clones and leaves some out. The profile shows around 65,000 clones, about 90% of them singletons. Input material: PBMCs. The TCR was taken from a human donor in good health. Some clones in this sample may be carry-over from other donors' samples.

CDR3 in amino acids: CASSAAGTRADTQYF. As DNA, the CDR3 is TGTGCCAGCAGCGCGGCCGGGACTAGGGCAGATACGCAGTATTTT. The chain joins TRBV9 to TRBJ2-3; TRBD2 matches 8 bases. CDR3 size: 15 residues. J lost 4 bases, V lost 3 bases, and 7 bases had no gene match. Germline assignment: CDR1 SGDLS and CDR2 YYNGEE.